Detailed here is one T cell receptor (beta chain). The sample comes from a study of blood T cell repertoires in COVID-19. Seattle patient enrollment occurred during active infection, with longitudinal follow-up thereafter. This CDR3 has 16 amino acids. The V end was cut by 1 base, the J end by 10 bases, with 20 bases between. Germline assignment: CDR1 SNHLY and CDR2 FYNNEI. In the original processing: Amplification with reference gene primers provided the estimates of nucleated cell counts. The assay was immunoSEQ multiplex PCR, and TCRdb's table has in-frame clones only and misses some. V and J calls plus clone size are reproduced from that table; the DNA served to infer D and trimming. Among 160,000 or so clones listed, approximately 90% were seen once.

This sequence originates from a woman aged 70-85 years with COVID-19, enrolled during active disease. The chain couples TRBV2 to TRBJ2-1; possible D gene TRBD1, 6 bases. Sample: peripheral blood. CDR3 sequence: CASSEDGQLIGGEQFF. CDR3 nucleotide sequence: TGTGCCAGCAGTGAAGACGGACAGTTGATAGGGGGAGAGCAGTTCTTC.